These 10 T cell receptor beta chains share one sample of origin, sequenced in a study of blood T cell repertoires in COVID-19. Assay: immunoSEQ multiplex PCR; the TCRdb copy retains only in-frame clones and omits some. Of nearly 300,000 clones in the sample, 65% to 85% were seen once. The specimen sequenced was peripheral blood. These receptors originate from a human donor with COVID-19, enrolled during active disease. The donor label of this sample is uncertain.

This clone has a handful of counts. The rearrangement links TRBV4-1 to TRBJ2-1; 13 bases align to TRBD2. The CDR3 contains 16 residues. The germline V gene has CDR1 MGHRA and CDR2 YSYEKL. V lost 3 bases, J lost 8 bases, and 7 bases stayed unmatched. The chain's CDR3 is CASSQIGLAGAHEQFF. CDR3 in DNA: TGCGCCAGCAGCCAGATAGGACTAGCGGGAGCGCATGAGCAGTTCTTC.

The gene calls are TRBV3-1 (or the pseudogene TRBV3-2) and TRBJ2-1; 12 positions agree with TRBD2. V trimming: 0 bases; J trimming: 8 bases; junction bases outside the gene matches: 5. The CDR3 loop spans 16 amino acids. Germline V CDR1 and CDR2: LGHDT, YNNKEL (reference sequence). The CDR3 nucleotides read TGTGCCAGCAGCCAAGATCTAGCGGGAGGGCGTCATGAGCAGTTCTTC. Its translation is CASSQDLAGGRHEQFF.

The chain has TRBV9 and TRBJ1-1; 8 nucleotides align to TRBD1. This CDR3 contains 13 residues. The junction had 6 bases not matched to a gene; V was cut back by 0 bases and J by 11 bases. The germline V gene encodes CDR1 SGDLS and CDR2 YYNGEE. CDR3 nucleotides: TGTGCCAGCAGCGTAGCAGGGGGCCTGGGGGCTTTCTTT. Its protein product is CASSVAGGLGAFF.

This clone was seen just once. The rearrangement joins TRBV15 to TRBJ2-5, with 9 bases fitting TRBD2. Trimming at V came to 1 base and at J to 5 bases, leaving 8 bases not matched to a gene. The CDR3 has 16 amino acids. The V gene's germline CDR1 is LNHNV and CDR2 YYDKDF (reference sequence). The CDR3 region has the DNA TGTGCCACCAGCAGAGGGACTAGCGAAGGCCAGGAGACCCAGTACTTC. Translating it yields CATSRGTSEGQETQYF.

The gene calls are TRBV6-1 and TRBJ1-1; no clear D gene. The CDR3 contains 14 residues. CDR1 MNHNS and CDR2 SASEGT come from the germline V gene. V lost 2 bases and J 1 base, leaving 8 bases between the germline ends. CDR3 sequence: CASSEPRGNTEAFF. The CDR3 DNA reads TGTGCCAGCAGTGAACCTCGGGGGAACACTGAAGCTTTCTTT.

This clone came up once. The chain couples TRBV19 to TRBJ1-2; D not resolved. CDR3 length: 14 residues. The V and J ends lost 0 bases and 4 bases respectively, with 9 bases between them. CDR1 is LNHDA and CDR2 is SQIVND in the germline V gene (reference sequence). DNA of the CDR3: TGTGCCAGTAGTATAGAGATCGCAGGCTATGGCTACACCTTC. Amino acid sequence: CASSIEIAGYGYTF.

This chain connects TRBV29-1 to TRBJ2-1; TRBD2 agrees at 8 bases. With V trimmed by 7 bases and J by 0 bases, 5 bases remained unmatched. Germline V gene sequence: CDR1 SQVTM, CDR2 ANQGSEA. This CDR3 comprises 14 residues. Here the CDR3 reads CSGASGSSYNEQFF. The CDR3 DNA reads TGCAGCGGAGCCAGCGGGAGCTCCTACAATGAGCAGTTCTTC.

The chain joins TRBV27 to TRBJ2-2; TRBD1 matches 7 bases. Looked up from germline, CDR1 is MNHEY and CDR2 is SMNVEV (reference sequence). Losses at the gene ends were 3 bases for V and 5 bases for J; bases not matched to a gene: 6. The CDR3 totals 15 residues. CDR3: CASSLRGQETGELFF. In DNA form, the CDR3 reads TGTGCCAGCAGTTTGAGGGGGCAGGAGACCGGGGAGCTGTTTTTT.

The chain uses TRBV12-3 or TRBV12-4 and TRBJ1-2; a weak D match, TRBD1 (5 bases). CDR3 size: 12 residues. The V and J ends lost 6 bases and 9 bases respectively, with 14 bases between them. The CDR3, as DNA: TGTGCCAGCAGCTTGGATACAGGTAGCTACACCTTC. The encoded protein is CASSLDTGSYTF.

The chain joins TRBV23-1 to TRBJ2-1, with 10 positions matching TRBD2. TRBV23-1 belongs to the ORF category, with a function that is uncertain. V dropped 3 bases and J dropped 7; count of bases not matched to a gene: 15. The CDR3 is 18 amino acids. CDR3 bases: TGCGCCAGCAGTCAGCGGGGTGGGGCTAGCGGGAGCAGAAATGAGCAGTTCTTC. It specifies CASSQRGGASGSRNEQFF.